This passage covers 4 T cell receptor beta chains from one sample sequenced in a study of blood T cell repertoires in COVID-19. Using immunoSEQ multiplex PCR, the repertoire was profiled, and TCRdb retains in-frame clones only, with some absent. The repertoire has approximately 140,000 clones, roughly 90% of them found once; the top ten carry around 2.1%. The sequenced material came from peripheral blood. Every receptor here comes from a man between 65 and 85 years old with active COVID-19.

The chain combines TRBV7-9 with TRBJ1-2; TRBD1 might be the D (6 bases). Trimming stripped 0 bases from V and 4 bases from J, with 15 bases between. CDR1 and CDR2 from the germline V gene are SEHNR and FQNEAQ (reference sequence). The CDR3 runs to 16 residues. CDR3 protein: CASSLALTGLFYGYTF. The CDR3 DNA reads TGTGCCAGCAGCTTAGCGCTTACAGGGTTATTCTATGGCTACACCTTC.

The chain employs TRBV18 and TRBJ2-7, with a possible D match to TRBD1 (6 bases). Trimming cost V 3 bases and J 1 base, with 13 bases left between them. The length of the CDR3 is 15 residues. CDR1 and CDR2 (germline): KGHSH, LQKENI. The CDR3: CASSPLRQGSYEQYF. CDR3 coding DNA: TGTGCCAGCTCACCTCTCAGGCAGGGGTCCTACGAGCAGTACTTC. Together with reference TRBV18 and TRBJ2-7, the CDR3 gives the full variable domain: NAGVMQNPRHLVRRRGQEARLRCSPMKGHSHVYWYRQLPEEGLKFMVYLQKENIIDESGMPKERFSAEFPKEGPSILRIQQVVRGDSAAYFCASSPLRQGSYEQYFGPGTRLTVT.

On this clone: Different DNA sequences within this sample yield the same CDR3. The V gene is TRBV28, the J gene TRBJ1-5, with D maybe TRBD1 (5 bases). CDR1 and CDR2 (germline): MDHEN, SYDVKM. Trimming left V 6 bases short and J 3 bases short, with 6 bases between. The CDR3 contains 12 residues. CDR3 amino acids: CASRGPNQPQHF. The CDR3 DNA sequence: TGTGCCAGCAGGGGGCCCAATCAGCCCCAGCATTTT. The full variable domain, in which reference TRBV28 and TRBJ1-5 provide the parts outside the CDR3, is DVKVTQSSRYLVKRTGEKVFLECVQDMDHENMFWYRQDPGLGLRLIYFSYDVKMKEKGDIPEGYSVSREKKERFSLILESASTNQTSMYLCASRGPNQPQHFGDGTRLSIL.

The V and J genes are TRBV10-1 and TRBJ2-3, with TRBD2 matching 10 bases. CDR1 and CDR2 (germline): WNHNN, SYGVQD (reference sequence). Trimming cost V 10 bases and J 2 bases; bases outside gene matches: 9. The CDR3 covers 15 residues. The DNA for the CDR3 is TGCGCCATCAACCCAGCGGGAGGGTACACAGATACGCAGTATTTT. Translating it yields CAINPAGGYTDTQYF.